The T cell receptor (beta chain) under discussion was sequenced for a study of blood T cell repertoires in COVID-19. This clone was detected a few times. Produced via immunoSEQ multiplex PCR; TCRdb's table is partial and in-frame only. The table has some 140,000 clones, 84% seen once. V lost 4 bases and J 6 bases, leaving 15 bases between the germline ends. Germline V gene lookup returns CDR1 MRHNA and CDR2 SNTAGT. The CDR3 is made up of 15 amino acids. The chain carries TRBV6-4 and TRBJ2-2; no definite D call. The sequencing input was PBMCs or T cells enriched from blood (not recorded which). The TCR originated in a man aged 35 to 55 with acute COVID-19. The CDR3 reads CASSAGQAKAGELFF. The CDR3 nucleotides read TGTGCCAGCAGTGCAGGCCAGGCTAAAGCCGGGGAGCTGTTTTTT.